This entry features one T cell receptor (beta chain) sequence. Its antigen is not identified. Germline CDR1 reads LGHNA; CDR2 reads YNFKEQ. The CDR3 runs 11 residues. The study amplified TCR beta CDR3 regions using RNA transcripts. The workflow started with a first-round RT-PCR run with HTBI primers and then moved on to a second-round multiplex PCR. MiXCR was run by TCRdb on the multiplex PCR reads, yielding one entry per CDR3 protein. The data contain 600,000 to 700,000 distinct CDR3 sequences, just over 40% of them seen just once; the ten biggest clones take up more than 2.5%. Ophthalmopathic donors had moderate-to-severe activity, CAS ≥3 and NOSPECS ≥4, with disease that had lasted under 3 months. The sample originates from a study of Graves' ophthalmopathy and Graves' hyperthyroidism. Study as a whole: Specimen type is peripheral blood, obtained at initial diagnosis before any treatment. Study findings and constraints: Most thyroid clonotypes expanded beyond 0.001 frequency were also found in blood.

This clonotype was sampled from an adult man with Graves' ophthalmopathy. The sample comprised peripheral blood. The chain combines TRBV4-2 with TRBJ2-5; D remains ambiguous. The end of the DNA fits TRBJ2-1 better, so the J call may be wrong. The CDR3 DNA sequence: TGTGCCAGCAGCCAAGGAAATGAGCAGTTCTTC. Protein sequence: CASSQGNEQFF.